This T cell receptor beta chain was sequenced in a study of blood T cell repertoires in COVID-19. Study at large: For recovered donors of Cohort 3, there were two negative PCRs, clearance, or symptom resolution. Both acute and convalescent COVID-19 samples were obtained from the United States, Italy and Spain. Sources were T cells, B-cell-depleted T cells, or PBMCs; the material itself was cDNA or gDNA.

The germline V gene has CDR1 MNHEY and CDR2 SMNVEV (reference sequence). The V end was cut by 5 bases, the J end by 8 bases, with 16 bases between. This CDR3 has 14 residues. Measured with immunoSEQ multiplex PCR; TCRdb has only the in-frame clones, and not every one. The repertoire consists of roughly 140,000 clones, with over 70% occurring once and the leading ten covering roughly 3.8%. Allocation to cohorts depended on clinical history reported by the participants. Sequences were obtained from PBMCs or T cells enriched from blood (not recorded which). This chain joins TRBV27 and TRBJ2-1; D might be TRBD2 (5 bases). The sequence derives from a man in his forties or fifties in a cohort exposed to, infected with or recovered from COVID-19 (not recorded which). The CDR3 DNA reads TGTGCCAGCAGTGCTCTGGAAGGGAGCGATGAGCAGTTCTTC. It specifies CASSALEGSDEQFF.